This TCR beta chain comes out of a study of cytomegalovirus exposure and HLA in healthy donors (TCRdb year 2017). The study in broad terms: An earlier analysis of roughly 500 of the donors reported more than 250 Gb of sequence data and 120 million or so unique TCR beta sequences from 150 million to 200 million T cells. In the later analysis, no new phenotypic data were used to find candidate immune exposures; instead, reliance was placed on TCR beta sequences and their occurrence across donors. All discovery cohort repertoires had been generated on a single sequencing platform. Among the roughly 370 genotyped donors, around 81% belonged to the genetic ancestry cluster associated with self-reported Caucasian donors. Donor age, sex, ethnicity and CMV serostatus were compiled together with the repertoire data. Class I and class II HLA loci were covered by the typing at four-digit resolution. The study profiled the T cell repertoires of 666 subjects by immunosequencing and related them to cytomegalovirus serostatus. In a later genetic analysis, genome-wide SNP genotypes for about 65% of the roughly 700 donors were used, and that subset was treated as a discovery cohort. To study patterns of TCR occurrence, a later analysis re-analyzed previously published TCR beta repertoires from around 700 donors and added high-resolution HLA genotyping. Because of strong linkage in the cohort, 5 or 6 DR-DQ haplotypes were treated as single units for association and clustering. Among several hundred genotyped donors of the cohort, an average of roughly 230,000 unique TCR beta nucleotide sequences was sequenced per donor, of which about 19% were non-productive. Typing coverage varied by locus: roughly 629-630 donors for A, B, C, DRB1 and DQB1; about 520 for DQA1; 606 for DPA1; 450 to 480 for DPB1. Approximately 330 gigabases of sequencing data and tens of millions of unique TCR sequences made up an early release that covered fewer than 650 HLA-typed donors. A separate validation cohort of over 95 different subjects was used in addition to the approximately 670-subject first cohort. The study aimed to test whether cataloging public T cell receptors could reveal signatures of past pathogen exposure. To predict cytomegalovirus infection status, the study combined high-throughput TCR immunosequencing, statistical association of individual TCRs with disease status, and machine learning. An earlier analysis of 500 to 650 of the donors applied high-throughput TCR beta sequencing to assess whether each TCR beta V gene segment acted as functional or pseudogenic. Broad study findings and their caveats: Broadly in line with IMGT annotations, most TCR beta V segments showed up in productive rearrangements about 87% or about 30% of the time in an earlier analysis of approximately 600 of the donors. A few of the identified cytomegalovirus-associated TCR beta chains were confirmed in vitro to be specific for cytomegalovirus antigens. Linkage disequilibrium might explain the correlated functional status among segregating V segments, but an unknown experimental factor could not be excluded. A further reported finding was that TCR beta sequences accurately predicted the HLA-A and HLA-B alleles for most subjects in the first cohort. In a later analysis, TCR association rates were found to vary across HLA loci, with the most associated TCRs seen for DRB1 alleles and the fewest for HLA-C alleles. While some public TCRs were present in many individuals, most TCR sequences turned up only very rarely across donors. The classifier was reported to diagnose cytomegalovirus status with high specificity and sensitivity in both the original and validation cohorts. Some IMGT-functional V segments, including TRBV6-2 and TRBV6-3, could not be distinguished by the 87-base-pair reads and were therefore excluded. Immune exposure information for the cohort was limited to CMV serostatus. In a later analysis, HLA-associated TCR beta chains were found to be more clonally expanded and to have lower generation probabilities than equally common non-associated chains. According to a later genetic analysis, donors in an Asian-associated ancestry cluster had fewer N-insertions in productive TCRs than the approximately 650-donor mean. Most CMV-associated TCR beta chains appeared to be HLA-restricted in a later analysis, and the HLA associations seemed to be driven largely by CMV exposure. V-gene and J-gene trimming of TCR beta chains was associated with a missense DCLRE1C variant in a later genetic analysis, and the association was replicated in an independent cohort. Because some donors lacked HLA typing at each locus, the association tests relied only on the typed subset. A group of highly shared sequence variants was considered likely to be a technical artifact of the sequencing pipeline. Strong co-occurrence of HLA alleles, especially DR and DQ, made assigning TCR associations to individual alleles difficult. According to the authors, the approach could potentially be generalized to other disease states and immunological phenotypes. In a later analysis, several top co-occurrence clusters were reported to appear linked to parvovirus B19, influenza, CMV and Epstein-Barr virus. A total of fewer than 200 TCR beta chains were listed by the study as associated with cytomegalovirus. The cohort was sequenced for TCR beta chains only, and without alpha or paired-chain data the features that could be detected were limited. Specific HLA alleles were associated with over 15,000 TCR beta sequences at a false discovery rate of 0.05 in a later analysis. Over 15 rarely observed V segments, including chromosome 9 orphons, were excluded from the earlier analysis of about 600 of the donors because counts were too low. Roughly uniform sequencing depth across donors was assumed in presence/absence analyses, although this assumption may not hold.

Including the terminal cysteine and phenylalanine, the CDR3 comprises 19 residues. Of the read, only the CDR3 DNA is kept; its 57 bases are in frame from base 1. Trimming leaves V shorter by 0 bases and J shorter by 0 bases, with the junction holding 13 bases beyond the gene matches. The germline V gene specifies SGHNT as CDR1 and YENEEA as CDR2. As for this clone: The specificity of this receptor is unknown. One base away there is no much larger clone; base qualities are not given.

The cohort was made up of approximately 700 healthy bone marrow donors. At the time of sampling, all cohort members were nominally healthy, though unrecorded immune exposures were likely present. The donor was CMV seronegative and was included in the group of a few hundred seronegative cohort members. A peripheral blood sample was collected from each donor, and TCR beta sequencing was performed on peripheral blood mononuclear cells. The Qiagen DNeasy Blood Extraction Kit was used to extract genomic DNA from the blood cell samples. The library was prepared using the immunoSEQ multiplex PCR assay. For the multiplex PCR, a mixture combining 60 forward primers for TCR Vbeta segments and 13 reverse primers for TCR Jbeta segments was used. Amplification of the CDR3 region of rearranged TCR beta genes was performed with a multiplex PCR assay on genomic DNA. On the Illumina HiSeq System, the amplified TCR beta libraries were sequenced as 87-base-pair reads. The study's processing was this. Across the 500 to 850 repertoires, a later analysis counted approximately 83 million unique TCR beta chains, roughly 11 million of which were shared by at least two donors. Raw reads were error-corrected and collapsed into unique sequences with a nearest-neighbor algorithm that merged closely related sequences to remove PCR and sequencing errors. V, D and J gene segments were assigned by aligning CDR3 sequences to IMGT reference sequences. For a sequence to be retained, a match of at least six nucleotides to both a V gene segment and a J gene segment was required. A rearrangement was called productive if the CDR3 had no stop codons and remained in frame with V and J, and every other rearrangement was called non-productive. CDR3 was defined according to IMGT convention as the region running from the second conserved V-encoded cysteine to the conserved J-encoded phenylalanine. The earlier analysis of some 600 of the donors excluded sequences that lacked an unambiguous match to a single V gene segment. An earlier analysis of some 500 of the donors classified V segments as functional when productive rearrangements were above 56.7% and as segregating when the standard deviation between donors was above 5%. A statistical classification framework was built for diagnosing cytomegalovirus status from the catalog of TCR beta chain sequences. V and J gene assignment, in a later analysis, came from comparing TCR nucleotide sequences with IMGT/GENE-DB human TR gene sequences. Using the TCRdist pipeline, a later analysis assigned CDR3 sequences along with most-parsimonious VDJ recombination scenarios. In a later analysis, each TCR beta chain was defined by its CDR3 amino acid sequence together with its V-gene family, and reads lacking a unique V-gene family were excluded. As a way to deal with suspected cross-contamination and a sequencing artifact, a later analysis dropped hundreds of nucleotide sequences that were highly shared and had low generation probability. In a later analysis, a clonal expansion index for each public chain was calculated from normalized within-repertoire ranks of inferred template counts. In a later analysis, generation probabilities were computed with a VDJ recombination model fitted to out-of-frame rearrangements, and the resulting probabilities were checked against IGoR. In a later analysis, TCR-TCR, TCR-HLA and TCR-CMV co-occurrence was scored with hypergeometric tests, and a repertoire-size bias correction was applied to TCR pairs. To estimate false discovery rates, a later analysis permuted the HLA or CMV assignments 20 times. A later analysis grouped co-occurring TCRs with DBSCAN, adding TCRdist sequence similarity when clustering within HLA-allele-positive subsets. Repertoires with fewer than 30,000 or more than 120,000 public chains, plus five repertoires with anomalous nucleotide sharing, were excluded from co-occurrence clustering. In its TCRdb copy, this immuneACCESS table keeps in-frame sequences only and misses some clones. Where compared with another copy, unresolved V genes explain less than half of these, and the others have no known cause. V, J and clone size reflect that table, while D and trimming were determined from the DNA. Counted in this sample were about 140,000 clones; approximately 80% of them appeared once. The top ten clonotypes cover about an eighth of the sample.

The rearrangement combines TRBV11-3 with TRBJ2-7; 8 central bases correspond to TRBD2. This clonotype originated in a middle-aged woman in good health and CMV-seronegative. Sequencing was performed on PBMCs. The nucleotide sequence reads as follows: TGTGCCAGCAGCTTAGAAGGGTGGCTAGCGGGCCCGAGCTCCTACGAGCAGTACTTC. Translated, this is CASSLEGWLAGPSSYEQYF.